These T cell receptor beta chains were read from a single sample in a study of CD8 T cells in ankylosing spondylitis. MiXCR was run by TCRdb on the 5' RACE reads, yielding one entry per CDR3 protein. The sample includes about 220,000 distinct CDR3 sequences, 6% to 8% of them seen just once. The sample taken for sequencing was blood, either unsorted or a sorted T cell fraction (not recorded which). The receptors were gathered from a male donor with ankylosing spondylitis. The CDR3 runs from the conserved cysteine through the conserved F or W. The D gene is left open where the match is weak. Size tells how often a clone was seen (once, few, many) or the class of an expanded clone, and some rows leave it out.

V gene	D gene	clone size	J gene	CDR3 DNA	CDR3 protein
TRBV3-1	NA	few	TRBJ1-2	TGTGCCAGCAGCCAAGACCCTTGGGCCACGGGGGGCTACACCTTC	CASSQDPWATGGYTF
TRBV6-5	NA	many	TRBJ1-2	TGTGCCAGCATATGGGGCGGAGGCTACACCTTC	CASIWGGGYTF
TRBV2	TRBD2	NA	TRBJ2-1	TGTGCCAGCAAAATACAGACTAGCGGGAGGGTCAATGAGCAGTTCTTC	CASKIQTSGRVNEQFF
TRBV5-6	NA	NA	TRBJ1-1	TGTGCCAGCAGCTTGAACAGGAGGTTCCATGAAGCTTTCTTT	CASSLNRRFHEAFF
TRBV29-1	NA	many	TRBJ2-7	TGCAGCGTTAGGGACGGCTCCTACGAGCAGTACTTC	CSVRDGSYEQYF
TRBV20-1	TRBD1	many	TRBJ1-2	TGCAGTGCTCTCGACAGGGGGCCGGTCTATGGCTACACCTTC	CSALDRGPVYGYTF
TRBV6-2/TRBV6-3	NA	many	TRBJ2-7	TGTGCCAGCAGTTACGTGGCAGGTTCCTTCTACGAGCAGTACTTC	CASSYVAGSFYEQYF
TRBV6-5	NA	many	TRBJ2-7	TGTGCCAGCAGTTACTCGACGATCGGGGAAACTCCCTACGAGCAGTACTTC	CASSYSTIGETPYEQYF
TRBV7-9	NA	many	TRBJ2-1	TGTGCCAGCAGCAATCGGGGATTTGAGCAGTTCTTC	CASSNRGFEQFF
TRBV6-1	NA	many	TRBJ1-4	TGTGCCAGCAGTACCTGGTCGGGCTCTAATGAAAAACTGTTTTTT	CASSTWSGSNEKLFF
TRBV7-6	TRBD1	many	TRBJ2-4	TGTGCCAGCAGCACGGGACAGGGGGCTTGGGACATTCAGTACTTC	CASSTGQGAWDIQYF
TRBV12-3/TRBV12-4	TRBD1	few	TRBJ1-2	TGTGCCAGCAGTTTCGCCGACAGGGACGGCTACACCTTC	CASSFADRDGYTF
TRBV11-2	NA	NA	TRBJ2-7	TGTGCCAGCAGCTGGAGGGTCGAGCAGTACTTC	CASSWRVEQYF
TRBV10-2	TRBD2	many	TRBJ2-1	TGCGCCAGCAGTGGGGACGTTATGGGGGGCTTGGGACTAGCGTTATACAATGAGCAGTTCTTC	CASSGDVMGGLGLALYNEQFF
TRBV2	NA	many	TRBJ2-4	TGTGCCAGCCGCAGAGGAGCCAAAAACATTCAGTACTTC	CASRRGAKNIQYF
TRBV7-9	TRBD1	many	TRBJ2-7	TGTGCCAGCAGCTTTACCGGGACAGGGGGCTACGAGCAGTACTTC	CASSFTGTGGYEQYF
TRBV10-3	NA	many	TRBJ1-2	TGTGCCATCAGTGAGGGTAGGACAAAAGACGGCTACACCTTC	CAISEGRTKDGYTF
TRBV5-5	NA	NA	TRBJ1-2	TGTGCCAGCAGCTTGACGTATGTGATTGGCTACACCTTC	CASSLTYVIGYTF
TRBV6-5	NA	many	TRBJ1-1	TGTGCCAGCAGTTACTCGGCTGGCATGAACACTGAAGCTTTCTTT	CASSYSAGMNTEAFF
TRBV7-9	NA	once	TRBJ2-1	TGTGCCAGGAGCCACTGGGTGTCCTACAATGAGCAGTTCTTC	CARSHWVSYNEQFF
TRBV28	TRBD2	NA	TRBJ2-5	TGTGCCAGCCTTATGCAGGTCGGGGGGGAGACCCAGTACTTC	CASLMQVGGETQYF
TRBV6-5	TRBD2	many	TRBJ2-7	TGTGCCAGCAGTTACTCTATCGGACTAGTCCGTACCGGCGAGCAGTACTTC	CASSYSIGLVRTGEQYF
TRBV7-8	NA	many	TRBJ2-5	TGTGCCAGCAACCTCGTAGAGGGGCAAGAGACCCAGTACTTC	CASNLVEGQETQYF
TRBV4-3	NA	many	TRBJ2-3	TGCGCCAGCAGCCAAGGGGCCTCTAGCACAGATACGCAGTATTTT	CASSQGASSTDTQYF
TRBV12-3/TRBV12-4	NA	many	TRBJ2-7	TGTGCCAGCAGTTTAGCGGGCGGATACGAGCAGTACTTC	CASSLAGGYEQYF
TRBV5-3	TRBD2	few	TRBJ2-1	TGTGCCAGAAGCACTCGACTAGCGGGGGATGATGAGCAGTTCTTC	CARSTRLAGDDEQFF
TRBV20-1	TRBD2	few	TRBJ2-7	TGCAGTACTGGCGGGCAGCGGGAAAGCTACGAGCAGTACTTC	CSTGGQRESYEQYF
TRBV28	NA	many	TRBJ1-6	TGTGCCAGCAGTTTAAGGGGGGAGATTTCACCCCTCCACTTT	CASSLRGEISPLHF